This TCR beta chain originates from a study of T-cell reconstitution after alpha-beta-depleted transplantation in children. The study's findings and limits: The study traced high day-60 TCRbeta diversity in some patients to surviving recipient T cells and thymic progenitors. From newly produced T cells came most of the T-cell counts and diversity one year after transplant. Several hundred expanded graft clones reportedly gave rise to the alpha-beta T cells present about two months after transplant.

It was with unique molecular identifiers that the TCRbeta library was prepared. TCRdb passed the PCR reads through MiXCR, listing each CDR3 protein once. The sample has 65,000 to 90,000 distinct CDR3 sequences, roughly a tenth seen once. This clonotype was counted many times. Antigen specificity is unknown. Germline-derived CDR1 and CDR2 are ENHRY and SYGVKD. Between the trimmed V and J ends, which lost 4 bases and 2 bases, there was a span of 10 bases. This CDR3 spans 14 amino acids. This sample comprised PBMCs, obtained before TCRalphabeta/CD19-depleted stem cell transplant. The J gene is TRBJ2-3, the V gene TRBV10-3; D gene unclear. The TCR was taken from a boy between 5 and 17 years old with acute myeloid leukemia, due to receive a stem cell transplant. CDR3 DNA: TGTGCCATCAGTGGGATTGGCAACACAGATACGCAGTATTTT. It is translated as CAISGIGNTDTQYF.